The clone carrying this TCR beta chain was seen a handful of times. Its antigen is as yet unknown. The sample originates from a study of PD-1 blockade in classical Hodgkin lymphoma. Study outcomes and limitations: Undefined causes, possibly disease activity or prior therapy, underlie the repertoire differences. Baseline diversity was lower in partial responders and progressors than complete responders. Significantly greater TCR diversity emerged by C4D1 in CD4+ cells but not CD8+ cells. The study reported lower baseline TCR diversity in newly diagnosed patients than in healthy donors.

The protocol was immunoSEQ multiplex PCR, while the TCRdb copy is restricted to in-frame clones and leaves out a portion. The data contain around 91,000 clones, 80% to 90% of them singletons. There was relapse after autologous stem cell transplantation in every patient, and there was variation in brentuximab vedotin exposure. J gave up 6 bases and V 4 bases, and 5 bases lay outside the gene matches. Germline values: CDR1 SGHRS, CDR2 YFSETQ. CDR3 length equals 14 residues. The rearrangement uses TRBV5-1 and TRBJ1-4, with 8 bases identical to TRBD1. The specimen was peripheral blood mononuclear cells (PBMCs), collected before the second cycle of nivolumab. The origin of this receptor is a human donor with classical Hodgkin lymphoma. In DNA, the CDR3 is TGCGCCAGCAGCCGCGGGACAGGAGATGAAAAACTGTTTTTT. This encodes CASSRGTGDEKLFF.